This is a list of T cell receptor beta chains from one sample in a study. TCRdb redid the calling of the RT-PCR reads with MiXCR, one entry per CDR3 protein. The sample yields 650,000 to 800,000 distinct CDR3 sequences, approximately 14% seen once. The sequencing input was memory CD4+ T cells from blood. The receptors shown here come from a female donor in good health, serving as a healthy control. Both conserved end residues are part of each CDR3. D genes are given only for firm matches. The size field is filled for only some rows; it gives once, few, many or a size class.

d_call	clone_size	v_call	j_call	cdr3_nt	cdr3_aa
.	many	TRBV4-2	TRBJ2-7	TGTGCCAGCAGCGCTGGGGCGGGGAGGTACGAGCAGTACTTC	CASSAGAGRYEQYF
TRBD1	.	TRBV5-6	TRBJ1-1	TGTGCCAGCGGCCCACAGGGGGCAAGCACTGAAGCTTTCTTT	CASGPQGASTEAFF
TRBD1	.	TRBV20-1	TRBJ1-2	TGCAGTGCTGGACAGGGATCGAGTTCCACTATATATGGCTACACCTTC	CSAGQGSSSTIYGYTF
.	.	TRBV7-3	TRBJ2-3	TGTGCCAGCAGCTTACGTAGCGATTTTAGCACAGATACGCAGTATTTT	CASSLRSDFSTDTQYF
TRBD1	many	TRBV12-3/TRBV12-4	TRBJ2-3	TGTGCCTCCCGGGGGACAGGGGTAGATACGCAGTATTTT	CASRGTGVDTQYF
TRBD2	.	TRBV27	TRBJ2-2	TGTGCCAGCAGTGGCCTAGCGGAGAACACCGGGGAGCTGTTTTTT	CASSGLAENTGELFF
.	few	TRBV10-2	TRBJ2-7	TGCGCCAGCAGGGACCCCTTCTACGAGCAGTACTTC	CASRDPFYEQYF
TRBD2	many	TRBV27	TRBJ2-1	TGTGCCAGCAGTTTATCTTGGACTAGCGGGAGGGGTTATTTGAGCTCCTACAATGAGCAGTTCTTC	CASSLSWTSGRGYLSSYNEQFF
.	.	TRBV18	TRBJ1-5	TGTGCCAGCGCCCGACAGATCAATCAGCCCCAGCATTTT	CASARQINQPQHF
.	few	TRBV5-1	TRBJ2-1	TGCGCCAGCAGCTCCGTCGGGAGTTTCTCCTACAATGAGCAGTTCTTC	CASSSVGSFSYNEQFF
.	few	TRBV18	TRBJ2-7	TGTGCCAGCTCACCATACTACTACTCCTACGAGCAGTACTTC	CASSPYYYSYEQYF
TRBD1	many	TRBV20-1	TRBJ1-2	TGCAGTGCTACTACCGGGACAGACTATGGCTACACCTTC	CSATTGTDYGYTF
.	.	TRBV5-5	TRBJ2-3	TGTGCCAGCAGGTCCGCCGGGACCAGAACAGATACGCAGTATTTT	CASRSAGTRTDTQYF
.	few	TRBV25-1	TRBJ2-3	TGTGCCAGCACCCCTCCCCCTGGACAGTCCACGAGTCGGGCTGGCACAGATACGCAGTATTTT	CASTPPPGQSTSRAGTDTQYF
.	.	TRBV7-2	TRBJ2-1	TGTGCCAGCAGCCCGGTCGGGCGGGACAATGAGCAGTTCTTC	CASSPVGRDNEQFF
.	many	TRBV27	TRBJ1-1	TGTGCCAGCAGTCCCCTACTGAACACTGAAGCTTTCTTT	CASSPLLNTEAFF
.	.	TRBV7-8	TRBJ1-4	TGTGCCAGCAGCTTGCCAGGGGAGGGCGAAAAACTGTTTTTT	CASSLPGEGEKLFF
.	.	TRBV20-1	TRBJ1-6	TGCAGTGCTAGAGACGTGGGTTCCTATAATTCACCCCTCCACTTT	CSARDVGSYNSPLHF
TRBD1	few	TRBV27	TRBJ2-7	TGTGCCAGCAGTCGGGGACCGGGACAGGGGGCCGTCGAGCAGTACTTC	CASSRGPGQGAVEQYF
.	many	TRBV7-3	TRBJ1-1	TGTGCCAGCAGCTTAAGCCCGGAGGGTGAAGCTTTCTTT	CASSLSPEGEAFF
TRBD1	.	TRBV29-1	TRBJ1-1	TGCAGCGTTGACTTGGGACAGCTAAACACTGAAGCTTTCTTT	CSVDLGQLNTEAFF
.	.	TRBV20-1	TRBJ2-1	TGCAGTGCTAGAAGGGGGGGGGGCCTAACCTACAATGAGCAGTTCTTC	CSARRGGGLTYNEQFF
.	few	TRBV10-2	TRBJ1-1	TGCGCCAGCAGTGAGTCGACCGGGGGCACTGAAGCTTTCTTT	CASSESTGGTEAFF
.	few	TRBV12-3/TRBV12-4	TRBJ2-2	TGTGCCAGCAGTCCCAGTTGGTCAGGGCGGGCCGGGGAGCTGTTTTTT	CASSPSWSGRAGELFF
TRBD2	many	TRBV30	TRBJ2-1	TGTGCCTGGGTTGAGAGGAGACTAGCGGGAGTTGAGCAGTTCTTC	CAWVERRLAGVEQFF
.	many	TRBV4-3	TRBJ1-6	TGCGCCAGCAGCCAAGATTTGGCCCTACCGGATTCACCCCTCCACTTT	CASSQDLALPDSPLHF